This TCR beta chain originates from a study of cytomegalovirus exposure and HLA in healthy donors. About the study: A preliminary data release comprised about 85 million unique TCRs obtained from HLA-typed donors.

Study observations and caveats: HLA alleles were associated with some 16,000 TCR beta sequences in a later analysis at 0.05 false discovery rate. Per published accounts, TCR beta sequences correctly predicted the HLA-A and HLA-B alleles of most subjects.

Germline V gene lookup returns CDR1 MDHEN and CDR2 SYDVKM. The CDR3 runs to 12 residues. The ends were cut back, 9 bases at V and 6 bases at J, with 12 bases in the middle. Researchers ran the PCR with 60 Vbeta and 13 Jbeta primers. The protocol was immunoSEQ multiplex PCR, while the TCRdb copy is restricted to in-frame clones and leaves out a portion. This sample has about 120,000 clones; around three quarters occur once, and the top ten carry about 5%. The count of this clone is one. The antigen is not known. This rearrangement joins TRBV28 to TRBJ2-4; D is unresolved. Sequencing was performed on PBMCs. The clonotype comes from a man between 50 and 59 years old in good health and CMV-seropositive. CDR3: CASSPPGNIQYF. The CDR3 DNA follows: TGTGCCAGTTCCCCTCCGGGAAACATTCAGTACTTC.